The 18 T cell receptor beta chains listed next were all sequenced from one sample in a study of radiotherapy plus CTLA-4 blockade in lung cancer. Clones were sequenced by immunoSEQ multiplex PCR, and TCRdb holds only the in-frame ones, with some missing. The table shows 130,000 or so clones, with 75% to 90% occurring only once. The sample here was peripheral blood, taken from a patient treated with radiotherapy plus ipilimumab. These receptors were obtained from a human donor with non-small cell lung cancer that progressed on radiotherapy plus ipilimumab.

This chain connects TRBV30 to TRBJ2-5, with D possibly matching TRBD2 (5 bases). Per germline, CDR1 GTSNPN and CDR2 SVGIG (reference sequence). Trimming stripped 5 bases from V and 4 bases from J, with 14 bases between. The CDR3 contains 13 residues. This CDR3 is CAWGGGRGETQYF. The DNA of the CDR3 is TGTGCCTGGGGTGGTGGGAGAGGAGAGACCCAGTACTTC.

CDR3 in DNA: TGTGCCAGCTCACCGGAGGGGGGCCCAGATACGCAGTATTTT. Its protein product is CASSPEGGPDTQYF. This rearrangement joins TRBV18 to TRBJ2-3; D tentatively reads TRBD1 or TRBD2 (6 bases each). V was pared by 3 bases and J by 4 bases, with 11 bases between. CDR1 and CDR2 from the germline V gene are KGHSH and LQKENI. CDR3 length equals 14 residues.

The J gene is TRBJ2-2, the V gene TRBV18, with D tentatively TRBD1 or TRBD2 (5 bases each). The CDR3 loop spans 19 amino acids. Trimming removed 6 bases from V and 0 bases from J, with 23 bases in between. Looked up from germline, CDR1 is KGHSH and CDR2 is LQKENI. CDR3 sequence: CASSQLDRDPGANTGELFF. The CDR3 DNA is TGTGCCAGCTCTCAACTCGATAGGGACCCAGGAGCGAACACCGGGGAGCTGTTTTTT.

Here the CDR3 reads CAWSRASGGTGELFF. The CDR3 DNA follows: TGTGCCTGGAGTCGGGCTAGCGGGGGTACCGGGGAGCTGTTTTTT. The V call is TRBV30, the J call TRBJ2-2; 10 nucleotides match TRBD2. This CDR3 contains 15 residues. Germline values: CDR1 GTSNPN, CDR2 SVGIG (reference sequence). The trim removed 2 bases at V and 5 bases at J, leaving 5 bases unmatched.

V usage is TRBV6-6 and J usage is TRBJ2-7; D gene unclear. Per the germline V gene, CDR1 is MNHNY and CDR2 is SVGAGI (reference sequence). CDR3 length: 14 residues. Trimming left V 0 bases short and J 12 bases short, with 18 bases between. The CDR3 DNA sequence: TGTGCCAGCAGTTACTCGAAAGGCCGGCGGCAGCTGTACTTC. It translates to CASSYSKGRRQLYF.

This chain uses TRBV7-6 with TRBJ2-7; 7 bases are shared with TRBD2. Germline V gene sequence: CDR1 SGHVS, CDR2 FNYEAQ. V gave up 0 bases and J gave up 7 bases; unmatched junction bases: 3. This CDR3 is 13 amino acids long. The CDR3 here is CASSLAGAGEQYF. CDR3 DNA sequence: TGTGCCAGCAGCTTAGCGGGAGCGGGGGAGCAGTACTTC. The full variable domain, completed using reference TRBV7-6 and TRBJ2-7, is GAGVSQSPRYKVTKRGQDVALRCDPISGHVSLYWYRQALGQGPEFLTYFNYEAQQDKSGLPNDRFSAERPEGSISTLTIQRTEQRDSAMYRCASSLAGAGEQYFGPGTRLTVT.

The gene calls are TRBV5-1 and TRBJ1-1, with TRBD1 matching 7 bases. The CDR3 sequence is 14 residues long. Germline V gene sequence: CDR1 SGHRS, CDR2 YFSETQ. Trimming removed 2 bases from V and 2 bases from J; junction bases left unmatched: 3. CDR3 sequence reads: CASSLQGYNTEAFF. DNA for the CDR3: TGCGCCAGCAGCTTACAGGGGTACAACACTGAAGCTTTCTTT.

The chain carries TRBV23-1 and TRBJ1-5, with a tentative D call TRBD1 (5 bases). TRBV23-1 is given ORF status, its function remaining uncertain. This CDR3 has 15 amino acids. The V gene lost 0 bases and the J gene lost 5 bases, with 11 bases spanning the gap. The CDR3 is CASSQSGEGDQPQHF. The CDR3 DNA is TGCGCCAGCAGTCAATCCGGGGAAGGGGATCAGCCCCAGCATTTT.

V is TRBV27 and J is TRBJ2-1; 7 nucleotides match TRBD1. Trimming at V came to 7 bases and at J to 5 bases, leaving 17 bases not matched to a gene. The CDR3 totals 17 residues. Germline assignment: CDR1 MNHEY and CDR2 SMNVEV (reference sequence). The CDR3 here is CASKPLTGTVLNNEQFF. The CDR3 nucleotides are TGTGCCAGCAAACCACTTACCGGGACAGTTCTTAACAATGAGCAGTTCTTC.

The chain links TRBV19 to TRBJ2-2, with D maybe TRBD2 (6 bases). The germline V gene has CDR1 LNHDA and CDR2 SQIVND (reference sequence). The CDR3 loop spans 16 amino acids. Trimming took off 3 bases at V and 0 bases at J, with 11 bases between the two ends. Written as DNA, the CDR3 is TGTGCCAGTAGTATTCGGCGGGACGCGAACACCGGGGAGCTGTTTTTT. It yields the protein CASSIRRDANTGELFF. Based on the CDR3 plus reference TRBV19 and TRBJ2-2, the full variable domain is DGGITQSPKYLFRKEGQNVTLSCEQNLNHDAMYWYRQDPGQGLRLIYYSQIVNDFQKGDIAEGYSVSREKKESFPLTVTSAQKNPTAFYLCASSIRRDANTGELFFGEGSRLTVL.

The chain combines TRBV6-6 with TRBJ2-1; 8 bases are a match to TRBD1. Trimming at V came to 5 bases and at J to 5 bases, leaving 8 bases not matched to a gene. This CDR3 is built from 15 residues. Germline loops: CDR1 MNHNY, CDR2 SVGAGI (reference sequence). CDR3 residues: CASSGGQARNNEQFF. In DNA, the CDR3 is TGTGCCAGCAGTGGGGGACAGGCCCGGAACAATGAGCAGTTCTTC.

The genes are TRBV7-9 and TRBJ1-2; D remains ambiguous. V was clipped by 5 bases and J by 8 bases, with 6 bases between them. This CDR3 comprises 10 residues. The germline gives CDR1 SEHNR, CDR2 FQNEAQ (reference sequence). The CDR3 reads CASSLEGYTF. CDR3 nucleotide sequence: TGTGCCAGCAGCCTAGAAGGCTACACCTTC.

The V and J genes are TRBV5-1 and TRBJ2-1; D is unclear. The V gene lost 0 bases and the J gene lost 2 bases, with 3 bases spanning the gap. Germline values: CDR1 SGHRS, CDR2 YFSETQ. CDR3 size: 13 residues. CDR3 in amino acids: CASSLVTYNEQFF. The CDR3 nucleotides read TGCGCCAGCAGCTTGGTCACCTACAATGAGCAGTTCTTC.

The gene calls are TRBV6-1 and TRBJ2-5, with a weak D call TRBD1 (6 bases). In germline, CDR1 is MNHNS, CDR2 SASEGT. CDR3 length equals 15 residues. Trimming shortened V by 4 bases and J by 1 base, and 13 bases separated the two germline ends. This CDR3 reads CASSGQGTLQETQYF. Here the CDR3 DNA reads TGTGCCAGCAGTGGGCAGGGGACCCTCCAAGAGACCCAGTACTTC.

This CDR3 is CASSPGGSRTGELFF. In nucleotides, the CDR3 is TGTGCCAGCAGTCCAGGGGGCTCCAGAACCGGGGAGCTGTTTTTT. The V call is TRBV6-6, the J call TRBJ2-2, with 8 bases identical to TRBD1. V was clipped by 5 bases and J by 5 bases; unmatched bases: 7. Per the germline V gene, CDR1 is MNHNY and CDR2 is SVGAGI (reference sequence). The CDR3 length is 15 residues.

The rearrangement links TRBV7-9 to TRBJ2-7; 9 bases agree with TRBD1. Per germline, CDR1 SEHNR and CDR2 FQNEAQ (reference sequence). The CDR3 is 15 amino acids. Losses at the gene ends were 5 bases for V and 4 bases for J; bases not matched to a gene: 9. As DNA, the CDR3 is TGTGCCAGCAGCCCGGTAGGGGACAGGGCTTACGAGCAGTACTTC. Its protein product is CASSPVGDRAYEQYF.

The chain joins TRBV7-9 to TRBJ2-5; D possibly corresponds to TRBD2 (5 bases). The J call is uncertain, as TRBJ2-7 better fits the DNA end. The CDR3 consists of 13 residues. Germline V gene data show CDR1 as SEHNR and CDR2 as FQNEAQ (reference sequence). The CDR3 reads CASTERESYEQYF. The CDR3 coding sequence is TGTGCCAGCACAGAAAGGGAGTCCTACGAGCAGTACTTC.

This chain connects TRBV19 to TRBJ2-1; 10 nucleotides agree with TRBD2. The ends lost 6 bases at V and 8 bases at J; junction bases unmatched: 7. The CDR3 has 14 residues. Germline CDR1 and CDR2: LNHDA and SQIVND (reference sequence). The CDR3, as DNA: TGTGCCAGTAGGGGACTAGCGATTGGCGATGAGCAGTTCTTC. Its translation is CASRGLAIGDEQFF.